The sample holds a few counts of the clone carrying this TCR beta chain. The antigen remains undetermined. The treatment was: oral pan-JAK inhibitor, 5-10 mg twice daily. Trimming cost V 0 bases and J 4 bases, with 7 bases left between them. Per the germline V gene, CDR1 is MNHEY and CDR2 is SVGAGI. The CDR3 extends over 14 amino acids. Sequencing used cDNA as its template, made by extracting RNA and reverse transcribing it. Data came from immunoSEQ multiplex PCR; TCRdb stores just in-frame clones and leaves some out. The data show 190,000 or so clones, around 58% seen once. These data are taken from a study of CD8+ T cells in alopecia areata. General study findings and limits: Scalp clonality decreased significantly with tofacitinib, and so did expanded CD8+ clones among the top 100.

The sequence derives from a human donor with alopecia areata. The chain employs TRBV6-5 and TRBJ1-5; D unresolved. Sequences were derived from CD8+ T cells sorted from blood, sampled at week 24, from a patient treated with tofacitinib. The CDR3 is CASSYSFENQPQHF. DNA of the CDR3: TGTGCCAGCAGTTACTCATTCGAGAATCAGCCCCAGCATTTT.